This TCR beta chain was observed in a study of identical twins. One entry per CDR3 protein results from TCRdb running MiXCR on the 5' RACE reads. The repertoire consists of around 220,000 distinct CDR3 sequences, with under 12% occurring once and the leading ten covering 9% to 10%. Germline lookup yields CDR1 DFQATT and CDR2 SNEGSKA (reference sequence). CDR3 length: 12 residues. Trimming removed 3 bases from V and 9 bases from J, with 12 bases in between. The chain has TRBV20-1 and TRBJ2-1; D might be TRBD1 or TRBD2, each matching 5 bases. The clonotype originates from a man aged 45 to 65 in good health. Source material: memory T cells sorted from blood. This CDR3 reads CSARSGDREQFF. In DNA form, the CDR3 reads TGCAGTGCTAGGTCTGGGGACCGTGAGCAGTTCTTC.